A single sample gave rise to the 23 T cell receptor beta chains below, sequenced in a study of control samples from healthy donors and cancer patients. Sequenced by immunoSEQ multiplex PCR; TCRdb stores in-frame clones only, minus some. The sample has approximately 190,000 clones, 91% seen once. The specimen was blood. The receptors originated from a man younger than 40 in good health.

The CDR3 sequence is CASSYSNPGEQYF. The CDR3 DNA reads as TGTGCCAGCAGTTACTCGAATCCCGGCGAGCAGTACTTC. The chain employs TRBV6-6 and TRBJ2-7; D unclear. The V end was cut by 0 bases, the J end by 6 bases, with 9 bases between. Germline V gene data show CDR1 as MNHNY and CDR2 as SVGAGI (reference sequence). The CDR3 has 13 residues.

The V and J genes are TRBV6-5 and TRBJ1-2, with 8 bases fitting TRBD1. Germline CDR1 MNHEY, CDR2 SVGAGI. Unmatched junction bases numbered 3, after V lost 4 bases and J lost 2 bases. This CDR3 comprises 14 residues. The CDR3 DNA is TGTGCCAGCAGTTCGGGGGACAGGAACTATGGCTACACCTTC. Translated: CASSSGDRNYGYTF.

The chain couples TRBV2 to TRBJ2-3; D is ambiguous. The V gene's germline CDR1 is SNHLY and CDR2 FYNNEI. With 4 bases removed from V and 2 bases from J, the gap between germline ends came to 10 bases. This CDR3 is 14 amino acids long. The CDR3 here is CASSALYNTDTQYF. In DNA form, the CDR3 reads TGTGCCAGCAGTGCACTTTACAACACAGATACGCAGTATTTT.

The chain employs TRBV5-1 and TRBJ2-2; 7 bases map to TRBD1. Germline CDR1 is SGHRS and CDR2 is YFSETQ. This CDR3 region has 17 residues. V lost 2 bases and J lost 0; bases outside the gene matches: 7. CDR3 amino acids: CASSFPDRDTNTGELFF. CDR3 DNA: TGCGCCAGCAGCTTCCCTGACAGGGATACGAACACCGGGGAGCTGTTTTTT.

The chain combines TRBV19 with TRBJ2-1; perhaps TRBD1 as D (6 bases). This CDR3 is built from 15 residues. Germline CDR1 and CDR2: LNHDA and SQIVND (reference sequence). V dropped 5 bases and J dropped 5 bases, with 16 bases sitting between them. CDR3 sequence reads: CASSWTDLSNNEQFF. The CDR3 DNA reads TGTGCCAGTAGTTGGACAGATTTGTCGAACAATGAGCAGTTCTTC.

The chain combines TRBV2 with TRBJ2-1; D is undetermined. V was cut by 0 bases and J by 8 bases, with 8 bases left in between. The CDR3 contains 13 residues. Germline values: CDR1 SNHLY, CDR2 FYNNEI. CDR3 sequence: CASSEALHDEQFF. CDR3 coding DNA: TGTGCCAGCAGTGAAGCGCTTCATGATGAGCAGTTCTTC.

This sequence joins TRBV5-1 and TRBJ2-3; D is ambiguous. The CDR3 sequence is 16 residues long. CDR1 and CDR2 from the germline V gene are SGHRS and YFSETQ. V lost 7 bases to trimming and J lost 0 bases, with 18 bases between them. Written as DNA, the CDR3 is TGCGCCAGCGCCCCCCAGCCACCCGCTAGCACAGATACGCAGTATTTT. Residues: CASAPQPPASTDTQYF.

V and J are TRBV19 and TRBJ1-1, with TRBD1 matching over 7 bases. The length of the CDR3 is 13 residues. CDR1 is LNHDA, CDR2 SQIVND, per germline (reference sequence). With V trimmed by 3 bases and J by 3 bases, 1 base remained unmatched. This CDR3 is CASSITGDTEAFF. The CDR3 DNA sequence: TGTGCCAGTAGTATTACAGGGGACACTGAAGCTTTCTTT.

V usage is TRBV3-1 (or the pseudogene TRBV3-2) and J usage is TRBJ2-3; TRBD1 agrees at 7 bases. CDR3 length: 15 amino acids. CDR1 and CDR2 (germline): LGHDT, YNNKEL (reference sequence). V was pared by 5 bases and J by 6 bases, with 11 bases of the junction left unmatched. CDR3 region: CASSSERGPGDTQYF. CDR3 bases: TGTGCCAGCAGCTCCGAGAGGGGGCCGGGTGATACGCAGTATTTT.

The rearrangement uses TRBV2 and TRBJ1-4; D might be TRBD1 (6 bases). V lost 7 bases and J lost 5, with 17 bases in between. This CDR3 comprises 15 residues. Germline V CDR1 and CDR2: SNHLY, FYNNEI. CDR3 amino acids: CASTQGQQGNEKLFF. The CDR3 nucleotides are TGTGCCAGCACCCAAGGGCAACAGGGCAATGAAAAACTGTTTTTT.

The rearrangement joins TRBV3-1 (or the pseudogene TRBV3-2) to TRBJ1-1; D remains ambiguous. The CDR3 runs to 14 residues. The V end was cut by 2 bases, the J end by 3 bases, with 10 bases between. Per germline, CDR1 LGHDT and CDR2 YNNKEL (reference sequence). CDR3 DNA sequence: TGTGCCAGCAGCCAAAGTGAAGGATACACTGAAGCTTTCTTT. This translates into CASSQSEGYTEAFF.

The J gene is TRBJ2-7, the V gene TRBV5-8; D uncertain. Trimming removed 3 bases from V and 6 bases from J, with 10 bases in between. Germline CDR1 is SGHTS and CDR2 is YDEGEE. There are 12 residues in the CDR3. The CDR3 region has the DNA TGTGCCAGCAGCTATACCGTCGGCGAGCAGTACTTC. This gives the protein CASSYTVGEQYF.

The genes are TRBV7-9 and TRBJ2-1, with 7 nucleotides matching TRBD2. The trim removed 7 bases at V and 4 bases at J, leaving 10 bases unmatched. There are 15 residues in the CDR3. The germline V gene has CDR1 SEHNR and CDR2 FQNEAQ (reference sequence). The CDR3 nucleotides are TGTGCCAGCAACCGGAGCGGGACCAAATACAATGAGCAGTTCTTC. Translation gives CASNRSGTKYNEQFF.

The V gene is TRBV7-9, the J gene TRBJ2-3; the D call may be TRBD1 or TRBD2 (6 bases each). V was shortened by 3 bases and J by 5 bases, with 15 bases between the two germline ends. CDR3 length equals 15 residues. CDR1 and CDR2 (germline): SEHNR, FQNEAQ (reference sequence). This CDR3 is CASSFEGGRIDTQYF. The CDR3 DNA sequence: TGTGCCAGCAGCTTCGAAGGGGGGCGGATAGATACGCAGTATTTT.

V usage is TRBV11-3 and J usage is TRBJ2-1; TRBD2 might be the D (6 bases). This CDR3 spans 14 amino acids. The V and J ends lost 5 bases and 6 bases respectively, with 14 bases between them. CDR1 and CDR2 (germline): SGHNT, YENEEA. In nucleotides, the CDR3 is TGTGCCAGCAGCCGACGGGACTTATTCAATGAGCAGTTCTTC. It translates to CASSRRDLFNEQFF.

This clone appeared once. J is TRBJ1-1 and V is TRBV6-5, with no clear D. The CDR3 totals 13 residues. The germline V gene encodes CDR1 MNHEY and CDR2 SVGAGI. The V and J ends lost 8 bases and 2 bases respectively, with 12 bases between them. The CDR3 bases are TGTGCCAGCGCATTGAGCGGTAACACTGAAGCTTTCTTT. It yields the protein CASALSGNTEAFF.

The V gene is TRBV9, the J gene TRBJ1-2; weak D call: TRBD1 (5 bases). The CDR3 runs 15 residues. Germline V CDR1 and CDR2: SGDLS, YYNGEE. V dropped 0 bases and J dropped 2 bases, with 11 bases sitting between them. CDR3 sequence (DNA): TGTGCCAGCAGCGTAGAGGGACCTCTAAACTATGGCTACACCTTC. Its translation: CASSVEGPLNYGYTF.

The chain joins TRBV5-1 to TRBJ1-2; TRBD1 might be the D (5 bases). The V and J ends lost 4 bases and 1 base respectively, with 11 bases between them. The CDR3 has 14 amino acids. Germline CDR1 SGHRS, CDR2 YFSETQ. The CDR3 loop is CASSAGSNNYGYTF. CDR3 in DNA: TGCGCCAGCAGCGCAGGGTCTAATAACTATGGCTACACCTTC. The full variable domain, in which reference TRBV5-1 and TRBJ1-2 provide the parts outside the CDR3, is KAGVTQTPRYLIKTRGQQVTLSCSPISGHRSVSWYQQTPGQGLQFLFEYFSETQRNKGNFPGRFSGRQFSNSRSEMNVSTLELGDSALYLCASSAGSNNYGYTFGSGTRLTVV.

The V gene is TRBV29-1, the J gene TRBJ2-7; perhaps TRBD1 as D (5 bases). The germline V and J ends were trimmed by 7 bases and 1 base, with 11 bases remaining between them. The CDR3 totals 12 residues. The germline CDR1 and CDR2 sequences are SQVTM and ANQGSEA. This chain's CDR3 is CSACQGSYEQYF. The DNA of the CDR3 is TGCAGCGCTTGCCAGGGATCCTACGAGCAGTACTTC.

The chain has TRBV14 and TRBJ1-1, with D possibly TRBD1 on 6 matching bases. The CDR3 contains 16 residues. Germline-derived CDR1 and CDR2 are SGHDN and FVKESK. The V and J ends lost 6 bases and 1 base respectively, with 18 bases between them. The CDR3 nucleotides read TGTGCCAGCAGTCCCCGCCAGGGGAGGAGGAACACTGAAGCTTTCTTT. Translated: CASSPRQGRRNTEAFF.

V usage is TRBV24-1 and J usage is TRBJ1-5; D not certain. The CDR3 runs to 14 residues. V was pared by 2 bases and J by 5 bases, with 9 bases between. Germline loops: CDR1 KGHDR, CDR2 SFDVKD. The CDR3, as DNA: TGTGCCACCAGTGATTCGGCAGATCATCAGCCCCAGCATTTT. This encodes CATSDSADHQPQHF.

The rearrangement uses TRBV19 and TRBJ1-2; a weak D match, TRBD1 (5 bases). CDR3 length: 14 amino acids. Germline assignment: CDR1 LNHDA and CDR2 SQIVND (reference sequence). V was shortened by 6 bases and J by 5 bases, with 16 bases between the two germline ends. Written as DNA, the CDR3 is TGTGCCAGTAGCCCCGAGACAGTTTCATATGGCTACACCTTC. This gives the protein CASSPETVSYGYTF.

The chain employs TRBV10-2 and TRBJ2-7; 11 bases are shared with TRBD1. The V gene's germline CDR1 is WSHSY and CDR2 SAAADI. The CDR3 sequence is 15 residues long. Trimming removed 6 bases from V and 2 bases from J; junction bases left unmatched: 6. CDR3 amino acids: CASRAGTGGTYEQYF. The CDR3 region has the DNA TGCGCCAGCAGAGCCGGGACAGGGGGTACCTACGAGCAGTACTTC.